This TCR beta chain was found in a study of shared clonotypes between healthy human individuals. CD45RO negativity and positive selection for CCR7 defined naive CD8 cells, a population that excluded terminally differentiated effector memory CD45RA+ cells. The table came from immunoSEQ multiplex PCR; TCRdb's copy has only in-frame clones and leaves some out. The top ten hold approximately 1.2% of the sample, which has around 2,000,000 clones, about 94% seen once. Per germline, CDR1 SGHNT and CDR2 YENEEA. V trimming: 5 bases; J trimming: 6 bases; junction bases outside the gene matches: 6. CDR3 length: 14 residues.

This TCR came from a man between 18 and 35 years old in good health. The rearrangement uses TRBV11-3 and TRBJ2-7, with 11 bases identical to TRBD1. Sample: naive CD8+ T cells sorted from blood. The CDR3: CASSQGQGVGEQYF. CDR3 nucleotides: TGTGCCAGCAGCCAGGGACAGGGGGTAGGCGAGCAGTACTTC.